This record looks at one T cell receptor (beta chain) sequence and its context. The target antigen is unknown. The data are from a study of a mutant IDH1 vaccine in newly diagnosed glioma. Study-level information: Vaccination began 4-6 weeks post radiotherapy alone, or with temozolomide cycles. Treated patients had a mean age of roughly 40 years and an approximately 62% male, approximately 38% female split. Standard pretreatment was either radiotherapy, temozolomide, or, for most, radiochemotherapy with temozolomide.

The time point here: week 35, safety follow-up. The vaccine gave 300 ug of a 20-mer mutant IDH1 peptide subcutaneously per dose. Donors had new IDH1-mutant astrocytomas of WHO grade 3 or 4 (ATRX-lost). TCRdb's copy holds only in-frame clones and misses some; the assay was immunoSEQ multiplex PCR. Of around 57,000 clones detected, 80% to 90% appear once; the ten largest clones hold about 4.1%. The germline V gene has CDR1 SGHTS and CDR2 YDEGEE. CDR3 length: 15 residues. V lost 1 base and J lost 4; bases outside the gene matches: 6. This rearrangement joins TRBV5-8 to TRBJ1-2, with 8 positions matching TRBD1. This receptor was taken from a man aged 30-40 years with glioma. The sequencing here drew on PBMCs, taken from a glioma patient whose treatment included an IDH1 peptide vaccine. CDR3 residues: CASSLQTGGIYGYTF. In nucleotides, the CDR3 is TGTGCCAGCAGCTTGCAAACAGGGGGTATCTATGGCTACACCTTC.